This T cell receptor (beta chain) derives from a study of T cell responses to AZD1222 COVID-19 vaccine. The study's findings and limits: Seropositivity was recorded at baseline in only a handful of AZD1222 recipients. Two AZD1222 doses significantly raised spike-specific TCR breadth and depth over controls.

On this clone: Its antigen is not identified.

The repertoire was sequenced with immunoSEQ multiplex PCR; TCRdb's copy has only in-frame clones and lacks some. The sample consists of roughly 130,000 clones, approximately 90% of them appearing once. This clonotype was obtained from an adult in good health. The sequences come from peripheral blood, collected on day 0 of AZD1222 vaccination.

In DNA form, the CDR3 reads TGTGCCAGCAGCCCAGACTACCAGGGGAATGAGCAGTTCTTC. This sequence encodes CASSPDYQGNEQFF. The chain uses TRBV7-9 and TRBJ2-1; D possibly corresponds to TRBD1 (6 bases). The germline V gene has CDR1 SEHNR and CDR2 FQNEAQ (reference sequence). The CDR3 runs to 14 residues. V lost 5 bases and J lost 7, with 15 bases in between.